This is a list of T cell receptor beta chains from one sample in a study of T-cell memory formation after mild COVID-19. One entry per CDR3 protein results from TCRdb running MiXCR on the 5' RACE reads. The data show some 440,000 distinct CDR3 sequences, roughly 25% seen once. Specimen: PBMCs or a T cell subset sorted from them (not recorded which). These receptors originate from an adult woman who had mild COVID-19 (a few samples of this study predate the infection). Cell type and time point are not known. Both conserved end residues are part of each CDR3. Fields, in order: V gene, clone size, CDR3 length, J gene, D gene, CDR3 protein, CDR3 DNA. A D gene is named only where the DNA matches it firmly. A row's size may be missing; if present it is once, few, many or a size class.

TRBV20-1	NA	13	TRBJ2-7	NA	CSARKTASYEQYF	TGCAGTGCTAGAAAAACAGCTTCCTACGAGCAGTACTTC
TRBV29-1	few	11	TRBJ2-3	NA	CSVRPKDTQYF	TGCAGCGTTCGCCCCAAAGATACGCAGTATTTT
TRBV2	NA	14	TRBJ2-1	TRBD2	CASRPSGVGSEQFF	TGTGCCAGCAGACCTAGCGGGGTAGGAAGTGAGCAGTTCTTC
TRBV7-8	NA	17	TRBJ2-2	NA	CASSSLQGREGTGELFF	TGTGCCAGCAGCTCCCTACAGGGCAGGGAGGGCACCGGGGAGCTGTTTTTT
TRBV3-1	few	13	TRBJ1-1	NA	CASSQISNTEAFF	TGTGCCAGCAGCCAAATCTCGAACACTGAAGCTTTCTTT
TRBV7-9	NA	14	TRBJ1-1	NA	CASSLDAGLFEAFF	TGTGCCAGCAGCTTAGATGCAGGGTTGTTCGAAGCTTTCTTT
TRBV20-1	few	16	TRBJ2-2	TRBD1	CSARSLGTGDVGELFF	TGCAGTGCTAGAAGCCTAGGGACAGGGGACGTCGGGGAGCTGTTTTTT
TRBV6-5	NA	13	TRBJ1-2	NA	CASKDPGSYGYTF	TGTGCCAGCAAAGATCCGGGGTCCTATGGCTACACCTTC
TRBV5-1	few	15	TRBJ2-7	TRBD2	CASWGISSGSYEQYF	TGCGCCAGCTGGGGGATATCTAGCGGGAGCTACGAGCAGTACTTC
TRBV4-1	NA	13	TRBJ2-5	NA	CASSREPEETQYF	TGCGCCAGCAGCCGAGAGCCGGAAGAGACCCAGTACTTC
TRBV7-9	few	13	TRBJ1-2	NA	CASTSGGKHGYTF	TGTGCCAGCACCTCGGGGGGCAAACATGGCTACACCTTC
TRBV5-1	few	17	TRBJ1-1	TRBD1	CASSLGGTGGRNTEAFF	TGCGCCAGCAGCTTGGGTGGGACAGGGGGCCGTAACACTGAAGCTTTCTTT
TRBV9	NA	13	TRBJ2-2	NA	CASSVGGAGELFF	TGTGCCAGCAGCGTAGGTGGGGCCGGGGAGCTGTTTTTT
TRBV7-2	few	16	TRBJ2-1	TRBD2	CASSLILAGNYNEQFF	TGTGCCAGCAGCTTAATCCTAGCGGGAAACTACAATGAGCAGTTCTTC
TRBV7-6	few	15	TRBJ2-3	NA	CASSLGGAATDTQYF	TGTGCCAGCAGCTTAGGTGGCGCGGCCACAGATACGCAGTATTTT
TRBV7-9	NA	14	TRBJ1-6	NA	CASSPRVGNSPLHF	TGTGCCAGCAGCCCCAGGGTGGGGAATTCACCCCTCCACTTT
TRBV29-1	few	14	TRBJ2-1	NA	CSAAILADHNEQFF	TGCAGCGCGGCTATCCTTGCAGACCACAATGAGCAGTTCTTC
TRBV2	NA	15	TRBJ2-2	TRBD1	CASSGTDRVTGELFF	TGTGCCAGCAGTGGGACGGACAGGGTTACCGGGGAGCTGTTTTTT
TRBV4-1	few	16	TRBJ1-6	TRBD1	CASSQAGQGRNSPLHF	TGCGCCAGCAGCCAAGCTGGACAGGGGAGGAATTCACCCCTCCACTTT
TRBV6-2/TRBV6-3	NA	17	TRBJ2-1	TRBD2	CASSPPSLAGVYNEQFF	TGTGCCAGCAGTCCTCCTTCACTAGCGGGAGTCTACAATGAGCAGTTCTTC
TRBV7-9	NA	15	TRBJ2-1	NA	CASSPWAGSGDEQFF	TGTGCCAGCAGCCCATGGGCGGGGTCGGGAGATGAGCAGTTCTTC
TRBV20-1	few	13	TRBJ2-3	TRBD2	CSARVAGGNTQYF	TGCAGTGCTAGAGTAGCGGGGGGGAATACGCAGTATTTT
TRBV6-2/TRBV6-3	many	15	TRBJ2-4	NA	CASSTTPGTGNIQYF	TGTGCCAGCAGTACTACTCCCGGGACCGGGAACATTCAGTACTTC
TRBV7-2	many	13	TRBJ2-1	NA	CASSPGLNNEQFF	TGTGCCAGCAGCCCCGGACTGAACAATGAGCAGTTCTTC
TRBV12-3/TRBV12-4	few	16	TRBJ2-1	NA	CASRPLRGAAYNEQFF	TGTGCCAGTCGGCCCCTTAGGGGGGCGGCCTACAATGAGCAGTTCTTC
TRBV3-1	NA	15	TRBJ2-5	NA	CASSQPRGVQETQYF	TGTGCCAGCAGCCAGCCTAGGGGGGTTCAAGAGACCCAGTACTTC
TRBV7-2	few	13	TRBJ2-1	NA	CASSFSRGPEQFF	TGTGCCAGCAGCTTTTCGCGGGGCCCTGAGCAGTTCTTC
TRBV30	NA	12	TRBJ1-1	NA	CAWSYRATEAFF	TGTGCCTGGAGCTACAGGGCCACTGAAGCTTTCTTT
TRBV5-1	few	17	TRBJ1-1	TRBD1	CASRHTGTGVMNTEAFF	TGCGCCAGCAGACATACCGGGACAGGGGTCATGAACACTGAAGCTTTCTTT
TRBV7-9	few	15	TRBJ2-5	NA	CASSIFVGGEETQYF	TGTGCCAGCAGCATATTCGTTGGAGGAGAAGAGACCCAGTACTTC
TRBV14	NA	15	TRBJ2-2	NA	CASSQLYLNTGELFF	TGTGCCAGCAGCCAACTATACCTTAACACCGGGGAGCTGTTTTTT
TRBV9	few	13	TRBJ2-7	NA	CASSEDGGYEQYF	TGTGCCAGCAGCGAAGACGGAGGGTACGAGCAGTACTTC
TRBV2	many	12	TRBJ2-7	NA	CASRGETYEQYF	TGTGCCAGCAGGGGCGAGACATACGAGCAGTACTTC
TRBV14	many	13	TRBJ2-7	NA	CASSQAPPYEQYF	TGTGCCAGCAGCCAAGCCCCCCCCTACGAGCAGTACTTC
TRBV7-6	NA	16	TRBJ2-3	NA	CASSLGPARNGDTQYF	TGTGCCAGCAGCTTAGGTCCTGCAAGAAACGGAGATACGCAGTATTTT
TRBV5-1	NA	14	TRBJ1-4	TRBD1	CASSWTGTNEKLFF	TGCGCCAGCAGCTGGACAGGGACTAATGAAAAACTGTTTTTT
TRBV3-1	NA	12	TRBJ2-1	NA	CASSHRRAQQFF	TGTGCCAGCAGCCACCGGCGGGCCCAGCAGTTCTTC
TRBV7-2	NA	17	TRBJ2-1	TRBD2	CASSPGTSGRGRNEQFF	TGTGCCAGCAGCCCCGGGACTAGCGGGAGGGGTCGGAATGAGCAGTTCTTC
TRBV19	few	15	TRBJ2-7	TRBD2	CASSDGLDSVYEQYF	TGTGCCAGTAGTGATGGACTAGATTCAGTCTACGAGCAGTACTTC
TRBV4-3	few	16	TRBJ2-1	NA	CASSQGRSHQNNEQFF	TGCGCCAGCAGCCAAGGTAGAAGTCACCAAAACAATGAGCAGTTCTTC
TRBV18	few	15	TRBJ2-1	NA	CASSPTDSPYNEQFF	TGTGCCAGCTCACCAACGGACAGCCCCTACAATGAGCAGTTCTTC
TRBV24-1	NA	13	TRBJ1-2	NA	CATSDLTNYGYTF	TGTGCCACCAGTGATTTGACTAACTATGGCTACACCTTC
TRBV20-1	NA	13	TRBJ1-1	NA	CSASRRLNTEAFF	TGCAGTGCTAGCCGGCGGCTGAACACTGAAGCTTTCTTT
TRBV12-3/TRBV12-4	many	14	TRBJ2-5	TRBD2	CASLLAGAGETQYF	TGTGCCAGCCTCTTAGCGGGAGCGGGAGAGACCCAGTACTTC
TRBV6-5	few	11	TRBJ2-1	NA	CASGQSIEQFF	TGTGCCAGCGGACAATCCATTGAGCAGTTCTTC
TRBV7-2	few	15	TRBJ1-2	NA	CASSGTGGRSDGYTF	TGTGCCAGCAGCGGAACTGGGGGGCGGTCCGATGGCTACACCTTC
TRBV6-5	NA	18	TRBJ2-5	TRBD2	CASSRSGTSGRAGETQYF	TGTGCCAGCAGTAGATCCGGGACTAGCGGGAGGGCGGGGGAGACCCAGTACTTC
TRBV7-6	many	15	TRBJ2-1	TRBD1	CASSPDRGYYNEQFF	TGTGCCAGCAGCCCGGACAGGGGCTACTACAATGAGCAGTTCTTC
TRBV4-2	NA	12	TRBJ2-1	NA	CASTPGHNEQFF	TGTGCCAGCACCCCGGGCCACAATGAGCAGTTCTTC
TRBV10-3	NA	16	TRBJ2-7	NA	CAISDAVAEVSYEQYF	TGTGCCATCAGTGACGCTGTGGCAGAAGTTTCCTACGAGCAGTACTTC
TRBV11-2	many	14	TRBJ2-1	NA	CASSPELLANEQFF	TGTGCCAGCAGCCCCGAACTTCTAGCTAATGAGCAGTTCTTC